This is a list of T cell receptor beta chains from one sample in a study of shared clonotypes between healthy human individuals. Data came from immunoSEQ multiplex PCR; TCRdb stores just in-frame clones and leaves some out. The data show 2 million to 2.5 million clones, approximately 96% seen once. The sample taken for sequencing was naive CD4+ T cells sorted from blood. All receptors derive from a man aged 18 to 35 in good health. Both conserved end residues are part of each CDR3. D genes are given only for firm matches. The size field is filled for only some rows; it gives once, few, many or a size class.

J gene: TRBJ1-4; clone size: once; D gene: TRBD1; V gene: TRBV25-1; CDR3 DNA: TGTGCCAGCAGACCACAGGGGTATGAGAATGAAAAACTGTTTTTT; CDR3 protein: CASRPQGYENEKLFF
J gene: TRBJ1-1; clone size: .; D gene: .; V gene: TRBV27; CDR3 DNA: TGTGCCAGCCGTGGGCGGTGGGACACTGAAGCTTTCTTT; CDR3 protein: CASRGRWDTEAFF
J gene: TRBJ2-7; clone size: .; D gene: .; V gene: TRBV5-1; CDR3 DNA: TGCGCCAGCAGCTTGGGAGAGGCCTACGAGCAGTACTTC; CDR3 protein: CASSLGEAYEQYF
J gene: TRBJ2-1; clone size: .; D gene: TRBD2; V gene: TRBV5-1; CDR3 DNA: TGCGCCAGCAGCGGCGGTGACTTTTTCGGGAGGGCCAGAAATGAGCAGTTCTTC; CDR3 protein: CASSGGDFFGRARNEQFF
J gene: TRBJ1-1; clone size: few; D gene: .; V gene: TRBV6-5; CDR3 DNA: TGTGCCAGCAGTTACTTAGGGGCCACTGAAGCTTTCTTT; CDR3 protein: CASSYLGATEAFF
J gene: TRBJ2-7; clone size: once; D gene: .; V gene: TRBV10-2; CDR3 DNA: TGCGCCAGCAGTGATGTTCACTTCACCTACGAGCAGTACTTC; CDR3 protein: CASSDVHFTYEQYF
J gene: TRBJ1-3; clone size: once; D gene: .; V gene: TRBV18; CDR3 DNA: TGTGCCAGCTCTTCAGACAGGTCCAGCTCTGGAAACACCATATATTTT; CDR3 protein: CASSSDRSSSGNTIYF
J gene: TRBJ2-5; clone size: .; D gene: .; V gene: TRBV7-2; CDR3 DNA: TGTGCCAGCAGCCTACAGGGACAGACCCAGTACTTC; CDR3 protein: CASSLQGQTQYF
J gene: TRBJ1-1; clone size: .; D gene: .; V gene: TRBV5-4; CDR3 DNA: TGTGCCAGCAGCTTGGGGATTAACACTGAAGCTTTCTTT; CDR3 protein: CASSLGINTEAFF
J gene: TRBJ2-3; clone size: once; D gene: .; V gene: TRBV6-5; CDR3 DNA: TGTGCCAGCAGTAACTACCCGGGCCCAGATACGCAGTATTTT; CDR3 protein: CASSNYPGPDTQYF
J gene: TRBJ2-3; clone size: .; D gene: .; V gene: TRBV7-9; CDR3 DNA: TGTGCCAGCAGCTTAGCGCTGAGCACAGATACGCAGTATTTT; CDR3 protein: CASSLALSTDTQYF
J gene: TRBJ1-3; clone size: .; D gene: .; V gene: TRBV10-1; CDR3 DNA: TGCGCCAGCAGTGAGGGAACCTTCTCTGGAAACACCATATATTTT; CDR3 protein: CASSEGTFSGNTIYF
J gene: TRBJ2-1; clone size: .; D gene: TRBD2; V gene: TRBV29-1; CDR3 DNA: TGCAGCGTCTCGAATCCGGGGACTACCAATGAGCAGTTCTTC; CDR3 protein: CSVSNPGTTNEQFF
J gene: TRBJ2-1; clone size: .; D gene: .; V gene: TRBV5-1; CDR3 DNA: TGCGCCAGCAGCTTGGATCAGGGGAGCTCCTACAATGAGCAGTTCTTC; CDR3 protein: CASSLDQGSSYNEQFF
J gene: TRBJ2-3; clone size: once; D gene: .; V gene: TRBV19; CDR3 DNA: TGTGCCAGTAGTATCAGCGTAGGCACAGATACGCAGTATTTT; CDR3 protein: CASSISVGTDTQYF
J gene: TRBJ1-2; clone size: once; D gene: .; V gene: TRBV9; CDR3 DNA: TGTGCCAGCAGCGTAAATGAGGGCGCAGGCTATGGCTACACCTTC; CDR3 protein: CASSVNEGAGYGYTF
J gene: TRBJ1-1; clone size: .; D gene: .; V gene: TRBV2; CDR3 DNA: TGTGCCAGCAGTGTGACTGAAGCTTTCTTT; CDR3 protein: CASSVTEAFF
J gene: TRBJ1-2; clone size: once; D gene: TRBD1; V gene: TRBV27; CDR3 DNA: TGTGCCAGCAGTTCCTGGACAGGGCGGACCTATGGCTACACCTTC; CDR3 protein: CASSSWTGRTYGYTF
J gene: TRBJ2-3; clone size: .; D gene: .; V gene: TRBV9; CDR3 DNA: TGTGCCAGCAGCGTAGGAGGGAGGACTAACACAGATACGCAGTATTTT; CDR3 protein: CASSVGGRTNTDTQYF
J gene: TRBJ2-3; clone size: .; D gene: .; V gene: TRBV18; CDR3 DNA: TGTGCCAGCTCACCCGGAACAGGGAGAACAGATACGCAGTATTTT; CDR3 protein: CASSPGTGRTDTQYF
J gene: TRBJ1-6; clone size: .; D gene: TRBD1; V gene: TRBV2; CDR3 DNA: TGTGCCAGCAAACCCCGGGACAGGGTTTCACCCCTCCACTTT; CDR3 protein: CASKPRDRVSPLHF
J gene: TRBJ2-6; clone size: .; D gene: .; V gene: TRBV29-1; CDR3 DNA: .; CDR3 protein: CSKSLDRSYPCVLTF
J gene: TRBJ1-2; clone size: .; D gene: .; V gene: TRBV5-1; CDR3 DNA: TGCGCCAGCAGACCCTTAGGGCAGGGAGGAATCTATGGCTACACCTTC; CDR3 protein: CASRPLGQGGIYGYTF
J gene: TRBJ1-1; clone size: few; D gene: .; V gene: TRBV10-1; CDR3 DNA: TGCGCCAGCAGTACAGGGAGCATGAACACTGAAGCTTTCTTT; CDR3 protein: CASSTGSMNTEAFF
J gene: TRBJ2-7; clone size: .; D gene: .; V gene: TRBV29-1; CDR3 DNA: TGCAGCGTCCTAAGCGGAGGCCCCTCCTACGAGCAGTACTTC; CDR3 protein: CSVLSGGPSYEQYF
J gene: TRBJ1-2; clone size: .; D gene: TRBD1; V gene: TRBV4-1; CDR3 DNA: TGCGCCAGCAGCCCTGGACAGGGGGCGGTATCGGGTGGCTACACCTTC; CDR3 protein: CASSPGQGAVSGGYTF
J gene: TRBJ1-1; clone size: .; D gene: .; V gene: TRBV2; CDR3 DNA: TGTGCCAGCACCCTCGACCCGGGGACTATGAACACTGAAGCTTTCTTT; CDR3 protein: CASTLDPGTMNTEAFF
J gene: TRBJ2-1; clone size: .; D gene: .; V gene: TRBV7-9; CDR3 DNA: TGTGCCAGCAGCTTGGCCTCTTACAATGAGCAGTTCTTC; CDR3 protein: CASSLASYNEQFF
J gene: TRBJ2-3; clone size: .; D gene: TRBD2; V gene: TRBV6-4; CDR3 DNA: TGTGCCAGCAGTGGCTCGGGACTAGCGGGGGCCCCCACAGATACGCAGTATTTT; CDR3 protein: CASSGSGLAGAPTDTQYF
J gene: TRBJ2-5; clone size: .; D gene: .; V gene: TRBV6-6; CDR3 DNA: TGTGCCAGCAGTTATGGAGAGACCCAGTACTTC; CDR3 protein: CASSYGETQYF
J gene: TRBJ1-2; clone size: .; D gene: .; V gene: TRBV6-6; CDR3 DNA: TGTGCCAGCAGTTCCCCTTACCCCGATGGCTACACCTTC; CDR3 protein: CASSSPYPDGYTF
J gene: TRBJ2-1; clone size: .; D gene: TRBD2; V gene: TRBV11-2; CDR3 DNA: TGTGCCAGCAGCTTTAGGACTAGTAACAATGAGCAGTTCTTC; CDR3 protein: CASSFRTSNNEQFF
J gene: TRBJ2-7; clone size: .; D gene: .; V gene: TRBV5-1; CDR3 DNA: TGCGCCAGCAGCTTCGTGGGGGTTAGCTCCTACGAGCAGTACTTC; CDR3 protein: CASSFVGVSSYEQYF
J gene: TRBJ1-2; clone size: .; D gene: .; V gene: TRBV2; CDR3 DNA: TGTGCCAGCAGTGAAGAACAGGGAGGCTATGGCTACACCTTC; CDR3 protein: CASSEEQGGYGYTF
J gene: TRBJ1-6; clone size: .; D gene: .; V gene: TRBV18; CDR3 DNA: TGTGCCAGCTCACCCCGACAGTTTTCATCTAATTCACCCCTCCACTTT; CDR3 protein: CASSPRQFSSNSPLHF
J gene: TRBJ1-1; clone size: .; D gene: .; V gene: TRBV2; CDR3 DNA: TGTGCCAGCAGTGTGGACAGCAACACTGAAGCTTTCTTT; CDR3 protein: CASSVDSNTEAFF
J gene: TRBJ1-3; clone size: .; D gene: .; V gene: TRBV18; CDR3 DNA: TGTGCCAGCTCACCCTCTGGAAACACCATATATTTT; CDR3 protein: CASSPSGNTIYF
J gene: TRBJ1-3; clone size: .; D gene: .; V gene: TRBV9; CDR3 DNA: TGTGCCAGCAGCGTAGCTGGAAGCTCTGGAAACACCATATATTTT; CDR3 protein: CASSVAGSSGNTIYF
J gene: TRBJ2-5; clone size: .; D gene: .; V gene: TRBV9; CDR3 DNA: TGTGCCAGCAGCGGAACAGAAAAAGAGACCCAGTACTTC; CDR3 protein: CASSGTEKETQYF
J gene: TRBJ2-2; clone size: .; D gene: .; V gene: TRBV6-5; CDR3 DNA: TGTGCCAGCAGTTCGAGACAGCTCGGGAACACCGGGGAGCTGTTTTTT; CDR3 protein: CASSSRQLGNTGELFF
J gene: TRBJ2-2; clone size: .; D gene: .; V gene: TRBV7-9; CDR3 DNA: TGTGCCGGAAAGTTGACAGCTAACACCGGGGAGCTGTTTTTT; CDR3 protein: CAGKLTANTGELFF
J gene: TRBJ2-1; clone size: .; D gene: TRBD1; V gene: TRBV27; CDR3 DNA: TGTGCCAGCAGTTCCCCAGCTCGCGACAGGGACAGTGAGCAGTTCTTC; CDR3 protein: CASSSPARDRDSEQFF
J gene: TRBJ2-7; clone size: .; D gene: TRBD1; V gene: TRBV19; CDR3 DNA: TGTGCCAGTAGTCTACTGACAGGGACCTACGAGCAGTACTTC; CDR3 protein: CASSLLTGTYEQYF
J gene: TRBJ2-7; clone size: .; D gene: TRBD1; V gene: TRBV6-1; CDR3 DNA: TGTGCCAGCAGCCGGGACAGGGCATCCTACGAGCAGTACTTC; CDR3 protein: CASSRDRASYEQYF
J gene: TRBJ2-7; clone size: .; D gene: .; V gene: TRBV2; CDR3 DNA: TGTGCCAGCAGTGAGGAGTTGGGGGGGCTATACGAGCAGTACTTC; CDR3 protein: CASSEELGGLYEQYF